This T cell receptor beta chain was sequenced for a study of shared clonotypes between healthy human individuals. About the study: Researchers drew samples from a couple of women and a few men aged 18 to 49. Study results and limitations: Across subsets, estimated richness was generally greater for naive than for memory populations.

The germline V and J ends were trimmed by 4 bases and 3 bases, with 16 bases remaining between them. Germline lookup yields CDR1 MNHNY and CDR2 SVGAGI (reference sequence). The CDR3 is 16 residues long. Repertoires were generated with immunoSEQ multiplex PCR, while TCRdb's copy carries only in-frame clones and drops some. The sample has about 2,200,000 clones, 85% to 95% seen once. Selected positively for CCR7 and CD45RO-negative, naive CD8 cells excluded terminally differentiated effector memory CD45RA+ cells. A remark on this clone: Its cognate antigen is unknown.

The chain recombines TRBV6-6 with TRBJ2-1; D ambiguous. This receptor was identified in a man aged 18 to 29 in good health. Some clones in this sample may be carry-over from other donors' samples. Sequencing input: naive CD8+ T cells from PBMCs. In DNA form, the CDR3 reads TGTGCCAGCAGTTCCCCCCGAGAATATGACTACAATGAGCAGTTCTTC. Translated: CASSSPREYDYNEQFF.